The clone carrying this TCR beta chain turned up a few times. This sample is part of a study of blood T cell repertoires in COVID-19. Study information: Whether acute or convalescent, the COVID-19 samples came from the United States, Italy and Spain. The cDNA or gDNA used as material had been derived from T cells, B-cell-depleted T cells, or PBMCs.

Per the authors' pipeline: Estimation of nucleated cell counts relied on the amplification of reference gene primers. Here immunoSEQ multiplex PCR was the method, and the copy in TCRdb shows in-frame clones only, minus some. D and trimming were read from the DNA, whereas the V and J calls and clone size are those reported in that table. The sample holds approximately 210,000 clones; around four fifths are singletons and the top ten take less than 3%. The CDR3 totals 12 residues. The germline V and J ends were trimmed by 0 bases and 10 bases, with 9 bases remaining between them. Germline values: CDR1 LNHNV, CDR2 YYDKDF (reference sequence).

The receptor comes from a man aged 45-65 years with active or convalescent COVID-19. V and J are TRBV15 and TRBJ1-1; D uncertain. The sequencing sample was made of peripheral blood. The CDR3 is CATSRDRWLAFF. The CDR3 nucleotides are TGTGCCACCAGCAGAGACCGGTGGTTAGCTTTCTTT.